This entry concerns a single TCR beta chain. The antigen remains unidentified. The sample comes from a study of a mutant IDH1 vaccine in newly diagnosed glioma. Only in-frame clones appear in the TCRdb table, and some are missing; sequencing was by immunoSEQ multiplex PCR. The repertoire has 35,000 to 45,000 clones, 65% to 90% of them found once; the top ten carry over 4.5%. V shed 0 bases and J 4 bases; nucleotides not matched to a gene: 4. Germline CDR1 and CDR2: GTSNPN and SVGIG (reference sequence). The CDR3 loop spans 14 amino acids. Indicated time point: week 35, safety follow-up. Each dose of the vaccine consisted of 300 ug of mutant IDH1 20-mer peptide, with topical imiquimod.

The sequenced sample was PBMCs, obtained from a glioma patient whose treatment included an IDH1 peptide vaccine. The receptor's source is a woman aged 50 to 60 with glioma. The chain is built from TRBV30 and TRBJ1-1; TRBD1 matches at 8 bases. CDR3 nucleotides: TGTGCCTGGAGTGTACTAGACAGGGGCACTGAAGCTTTCTTT. Protein sequence: CAWSVLDRGTEAFF. Supplemented by reference TRBV30 and TRBJ1-1, the full variable domain reads SQTIHQWPATLVQPVGSPLSLECTVEGTSNPNLYWYRQAAGRGLQLLFYSVGIGQISSEVPQNLSASRPQDRQFILSSKKLLLSDSGFYLCAWSVLDRGTEAFFGQGTRLTVV.